The 23 T cell receptor beta chains presented below share a single source sample, sequenced in a study of blood T cell repertoires in COVID-19. Clones were sequenced by immunoSEQ multiplex PCR, and TCRdb holds only the in-frame ones, with some missing. The table includes about 370,000 clones, around 91% detected once. The sequenced sample consisted of PBMCs or T cells enriched from blood (not recorded which). Source of these receptors: a man aged 18 to 30 who had recovered from COVID-19.

This clone was seen just once. This chain connects TRBV4-1 to TRBJ2-3, with 11 nucleotides matching TRBD2. Germline V lookup: CDR1 MGHRA, CDR2 YSYEKL. Germline trimming cut 8 bases from V and 4 bases from J; bases unmatched to any gene: 8. CDR3 length: 15 residues. CDR3: CASRVSGGASDTQYF. The CDR3 DNA is TGCGCCAGCCGAGTTAGCGGGGGGGCTTCAGATACGCAGTATTTT.

The chain combines TRBV7-2 with TRBJ2-5; 7 bases are a match to TRBD2. V shed 1 base, J shed 5 bases, and the junction held 13 bases outside the gene matches. Per germline, CDR1 SGHTA and CDR2 FQGNSA. This CDR3 region has 17 residues. CDR3 amino acids: CASSLVRGGAYGETQYF. CDR3 coding DNA: TGTGCCAGCAGCTTAGTAAGGGGAGGGGCATACGGGGAGACCCAGTACTTC. Filled out from reference TRBV7-2 and TRBJ2-5, the complete variable domain reads GAGVSQSPSNKVTEKGKDVELRCDPISGHTALYWYRQSLGQGLEFLIYFQGNSAPDKSGLPSDRFSAERTGGSVSTLTIQRTQQEDSAVYLCASSLVRGGAYGETQYFGPGTRLLVL.

This chain connects TRBV11-2 to TRBJ2-5; 7 bases are a match to TRBD1. V dropped 0 bases and J dropped 5; count of bases not matched to a gene: 3. The germline V gene encodes CDR1 SGHAT and CDR2 FQNNGV. The CDR3 totals 14 residues. The CDR3 bases are TGTGCCAGCAGCTTAGAGGTCAGGGGGGAGACCCAGTACTTC. Translating it yields CASSLEVRGETQYF. Filled out from reference TRBV11-2 and TRBJ2-5, the complete variable domain reads EAGVAQSPRYKIIEKRQSVAFWCNPISGHATLYWYQQILGQGPKLLIQFQNNGVVDDSQLPKDRFSAERLKGVDSTLKIQPAKLEDSAVYLCASSLEVRGETQYFGPGTRLLVL.

This clone has a single count. This chain connects TRBV28 to TRBJ1-5; D is unresolved. Germline CDR1 is MDHEN and CDR2 is SYDVKM. This CDR3 spans 17 amino acids. V shed 2 bases and J shed 4 bases, with 18 bases lying between them. DNA for the CDR3: TGTGCCAGCAGTTTACTTTACGGAAGGAGAAAAAATCAGCCCCAGCATTTT. This translates into CASSLLYGRRKNQPQHF.

The rearrangement links TRBV27 to TRBJ2-5; TRBD2 agrees at 7 bases. Germline V lookup: CDR1 MNHEY, CDR2 SMNVEV (reference sequence). The CDR3 totals 15 residues. V lost 2 bases and J lost 4; bases outside the gene matches: 7. The CDR3 nucleotides read TGTGCCAGCAGTTTAGTATTCACGGGGGGAGAGACCCAGTACTTC. It codes for CASSLVFTGGETQYF.

This chain uses TRBV7-8 with TRBJ2-7; the D gene is possibly TRBD2 (6 bases). This CDR3 is built from 15 residues. Trimming removed 1 base from V and 4 bases from J, with 14 bases in between. CDR1 SGHVS and CDR2 FQNEAQ come from the germline V gene. The CDR3 DNA reads TGTGCCAGCAGCTTAGAAGTGACTGGAGGGTACGAGCAGTACTTC. It specifies CASSLEVTGGYEQYF. The full variable domain, its missing parts supplied by reference TRBV7-8 and TRBJ2-7, is GAGVSQSPRYKVAKRGQDVALRCDPISGHVSLFWYQQALGQGPEFLTYFQNEAQLDKSGLPSDRFFAERPEGSVSTLKIQRTQQEDSAVYLCASSLEVTGGYEQYFGPGTRLTVT.

The chain has TRBV15 and TRBJ1-4; no firm D call. The V gene's germline CDR1 is LNHNV and CDR2 YYDKDF (reference sequence). The CDR3 is 14 amino acids. Trimming cost V 0 bases and J 4 bases, with 6 bases left between them. The CDR3 DNA sequence: TGTGCCACCAGCAGAGATCGCGGTAATGAAAAACTGTTTTTT. Its translation: CATSRDRGNEKLFF.

The CDR3 spells CASSLGQNTDTQYF. The CDR3 nucleotides read TGCGCCAGCAGCTTGGGACAAAACACAGATACGCAGTATTTT. The chain recombines TRBV5-1 with TRBJ2-3; no definite D call. V dropped 0 bases and J dropped 2 bases, with 7 bases sitting between them. The CDR3 loop spans 14 amino acids. From germline, CDR1 is SGHRS and CDR2 YFSETQ.

There are a few counts of this clone. The V and J genes are TRBV4-1 and TRBJ2-1; D may be TRBD2 (6 bases). The CDR3 loop spans 14 amino acids. Trimming shortened V by 0 bases and J by 9 bases, and 12 bases separated the two germline ends. The germline V gene encodes CDR1 MGHRA and CDR2 YSYEKL. DNA of the CDR3: TGCGCCAGCAGCCAAGATGAGACTAGTCCTGAGCAGTTCTTC. Translating it yields CASSQDETSPEQFF.

The gene calls are TRBV4-2 and TRBJ1-4, with D uncertain. The V gene's germline CDR1 is LGHNA and CDR2 YNFKEQ. Trimming took off 1 base at V and 8 bases at J, with 8 bases between the two ends. The CDR3 runs to 13 residues. The CDR3 loop is CASSQVPGEKLFF. The CDR3 nucleotides read TGTGCCAGCAGCCAAGTCCCGGGGGAAAAACTGTTTTTT.

The chain links TRBV13 to TRBJ2-7; TRBD2 aligns across 7 bases. V lost 4 bases to trimming and J lost 1 base; unmatched junction nucleotides: 10. The CDR3 has 16 amino acids. Germline CDR1 reads PRHDT; CDR2 reads FYEKMQ (reference sequence). This CDR3 is CASSWAGVEVSYEQYF. The CDR3 DNA sequence: TGTGCCAGCAGCTGGGCGGGAGTAGAGGTGTCCTACGAGCAGTACTTC.

The V and J genes are TRBV6-6 and TRBJ1-5; the D gene is possibly TRBD1 (6 bases). The CDR3 totals 14 residues. The V gene lost 4 bases and the J gene lost 3 bases, with 10 bases spanning the gap. The V gene's germline CDR1 is MNHNY and CDR2 SVGAGI (reference sequence). The CDR3 sequence: CASSLDRFNQPQHF. The CDR3 nucleotides read TGTGCCAGCAGTTTAGACAGGTTCAATCAGCCCCAGCATTTT.

CDR3 protein: CASSLTQGPSGNTIYF. DNA of the CDR3: TGTGCCAGCAGCTTAACTCAGGGCCCCTCTGGAAACACCATATATTTT. The rearrangement joins TRBV11-2 to TRBJ1-3; weak D call: TRBD1 (5 bases). The CDR3 is made up of 16 amino acids. The V end was cut by 2 bases, the J end by 0 bases, with 11 bases between. Germline assignment: CDR1 SGHAT and CDR2 FQNNGV.

J is TRBJ1-2 and V is TRBV5-8; D is uncertain. Germline V gives CDR1 SGHTS, CDR2 YDEGEE. The V gene lost 4 bases and the J gene lost 4 bases, with 8 bases spanning the gap. This CDR3 is 12 amino acids long. DNA of the CDR3: TGTGCCAGCAGCCTCCTAGGCTATGGCTACACCTTC. It specifies CASSLLGYGYTF.

The chain uses TRBV2 and TRBJ2-7; D might be TRBD1 (6 bases). CDR3 length: 16 residues. Germline assignment: CDR1 SNHLY and CDR2 FYNNEI. Deletions cut 11 bases from V and 0 bases from J, with 23 bases between. As DNA, the CDR3 is TGTGCCTCGCAAGGGGTAGGGGACACCTACTCCTACGAGCAGTACTTC. Protein: CASQGVGDTYSYEQYF.

In this sample, this clone turned up a few times. The V gene is TRBV9, the J gene TRBJ1-1; 7 nucleotides align to TRBD1. The J segment lost 4 bases and the V segment lost 4 bases, leaving 4 bases of the junction unmatched. The CDR3 covers 13 residues. Looked up from germline, CDR1 is SGDLS and CDR2 is YYNGEE. The CDR3 loop reads CASSPTGSTEAFF. The CDR3 DNA reads as TGTGCCAGCAGCCCGACAGGGAGCACTGAAGCTTTCTTT.

The genes are TRBV6-5 and TRBJ1-2; 9 bases match TRBD1. V gave up 2 bases and J gave up 3 bases; unmatched junction bases: 4. Germline assignment: CDR1 MNHEY and CDR2 SVGAGI. The CDR3 has 15 amino acids. Written as DNA, the CDR3 is TGTGCCAGCAGTTACGGGACAGGGATACACTATGGCTACACCTTC. Translated: CASSYGTGIHYGYTF.

There are a few counts of this clone. The chain has TRBV5-1 and TRBJ1-2; TRBD1 aligns across 7 bases. The V gene end was trimmed by 2 bases and the J gene end by 4 bases; junction bases not matched to a gene: 8. The CDR3 is made up of 15 amino acids. The germline V gene encodes CDR1 SGHRS and CDR2 YFSETQ. The CDR3 region is CASSFTTGAGYGYTF. DNA for the CDR3: TGCGCCAGCAGCTTCACTACAGGGGCAGGCTATGGCTACACCTTC. Full variable domain (remainder filled in from reference TRBV5-1 and TRBJ1-2): KAGVTQTPRYLIKTRGQQVTLSCSPISGHRSVSWYQQTPGQGLQFLFEYFSETQRNKGNFPGRFSGRQFSNSRSEMNVSTLELGDSALYLCASSFTTGAGYGYTFGSGTRLTVV.

The rearrangement links TRBV7-3 to TRBJ2-2; 10 positions agree with TRBD2. Germline V CDR1 and CDR2: SGHTA, FQGTGA. V lost 5 bases to trimming and J lost 6 bases; unmatched junction nucleotides: 12. This CDR3 is built from 17 residues. CDR3 amino acids: CASSPRTSGIFPGELFF. CDR3 coding DNA: TGTGCCAGCAGCCCGAGGACTAGCGGAATTTTTCCCGGGGAGCTGTTTTTT.

This chain connects TRBV19 to TRBJ1-1; 7 bases match TRBD1. This CDR3 spans 12 amino acids. The trim removed 6 bases at V and 6 bases at J, leaving 4 bases unmatched. Germline CDR1 and CDR2: LNHDA and SQIVND (reference sequence). CDR3 in amino acids: CASRGQWSEAFF. CDR3 bases: TGTGCCAGTAGGGGACAGTGGTCTGAAGCTTTCTTT.

The CDR3 reads CASSLPGGSYNEQFF. The CDR3 DNA is TGTGCCAGCAGCTTGCCCGGAGGCTCCTACAATGAGCAGTTCTTC. The chain employs TRBV5-6 and TRBJ2-1; D perhaps matches TRBD2 (5 bases). Trimming cost V 1 base and J 0 bases, with 8 bases left between them. The germline V gene encodes CDR1 SGHDT and CDR2 YYEEEE. The CDR3 has 15 residues. Full variable domain (rest looked up from reference TRBV5-6 and TRBJ2-1): DAGVTQSPTHLIKTRGQQVTLRCSPKSGHDTVSWYQQALGQGPQFIFQYYEEEERQRGNFPDRFSGHQFPNYSSELNVNALLLGDSALYLCASSLPGGSYNEQFFGPGTRLTVL.

The sample holds a few counts of this clone. The gene calls are TRBV29-1 and TRBJ1-1; possibly TRBD1 for D (5 bases). CDR1 and CDR2 (germline): SQVTM, ANQGSEA. V gave up 7 bases and J gave up 8 bases, with 20 bases separating them. CDR3 length equals 13 residues. The CDR3 reads CSAIGGGHEEAFF. In nucleotides, the CDR3 is TGCAGCGCCATTGGGGGGGGTCACGAAGAAGCTTTCTTT. Using reference TRBV29-1 and TRBJ1-1 for the parts outside the CDR3, the full variable domain is SAVISQKPSRDICQRGTSLTIQCQVDSQVTMMFWYRQQPGQSLTLIATANQGSEATYESGFVIDKFPISRPNLTFSTLTVSNMSPEDSSIYLCSAIGGGHEEAFFGQGTRLTVV.

This rearrangement joins TRBV9 to TRBJ1-3, with D perhaps TRBD1 (6 bases). The length of the CDR3 is 15 residues. The V end was cut by 4 bases, the J end by 0 bases, with 11 bases between. Germline assignment: CDR1 SGDLS and CDR2 YYNGEE. As DNA, the CDR3 is TGTGCCAGCAGCTCTGGACAGCGCTCTGGAAACACCATATATTTT. Translation: CASSSGQRSGNTIYF. The complete variable domain, with remaining parts taken from reference TRBV9 and TRBJ1-3, reads DSGVTQTPKHLITATGQRVTLRCSPRSGDLSVYWYQQSLDQGLQFLIQYYNGEERAKGNILERFSAQQFPDLHSELNLSSLELGDSALYFCASSSGQRSGNTIYFGEGSWLTVV.